Shown below are 6 T cell receptor beta chains from a single sample sequenced in a study of T cells after yellow fever vaccination. MiXCR, applied by TCRdb to the 5' RACE reads, yields one record per CDR3 protein. The table includes around 600,000 distinct CDR3 sequences, around 12% detected once. The specimen comprised PBMCs, sampled on the day of the yellow fever booster vaccination. Every receptor here comes from a man between 25 and 39 years old who received the YFV17D yellow fever vaccine.

The genes are TRBV12-3 or TRBV12-4 and TRBJ2-1, with 9 bases fitting TRBD2. The ends lost 0 bases at V and 9 bases at J; junction bases unmatched: 6. The CDR3 has 15 amino acids. CDR3 coding DNA: TGTGCCAGCAGTTTAGCTAGCGGGAGCGTTGTTGAGCAGTTCTTC. It codes for CASSLASGSVVEQFF.

The CDR3 DNA reads as TGCGCCAGCAGCCAAGCCTCTAGCGGGAGAGGGTCAGATACGCAGTATTTT. Translating gives CASSQASSGRGSDTQYF. V is TRBV4-3 and J is TRBJ2-3, with 10 bases fitting TRBD2. J lost 4 bases, V lost 1 base, and 8 bases had no gene match. The CDR3 extends over 17 amino acids. From germline, CDR1 is LGHNA and CDR2 YSLEER.

At least ten counts were recorded for this clonotype. The chain recombines TRBV7-2 with TRBJ2-7; 11 nucleotides agree with TRBD2. V gave up 1 base and J gave up 3 bases; unmatched junction bases: 2. CDR1 is SGHTA, CDR2 FQGNSA, per germline. The CDR3 loop spans 15 amino acids. In DNA, the CDR3 is TGTGCCAGCAGCTTAGAACTAGCGGGAGTCTACGAGCAGTACTTC. It encodes CASSLELAGVYEQYF.

V usage is TRBV6-2 or TRBV6-3 and J usage is TRBJ2-2; perhaps TRBD2 as D (5 bases). This CDR3 is built from 16 residues. Deletions cut 1 base from V and 5 bases from J, with 14 bases between. CDR1 and CDR2 from the germline V gene are MNHEY and SVGEGT. The CDR3 DNA follows: TGTGCCAGCAGTTACTGGAGCGGAATCAAAACCGGGGAGCTGTTTTTT. Translation: CASSYWSGIKTGELFF.

A few counts support this clonotype. The V call is TRBV4-2, the J call TRBJ2-5, with 7 bases matching TRBD2. Trimming cost V 1 base and J 5 bases; bases outside gene matches: 13. The germline V gene encodes CDR1 LGHNA and CDR2 YNFKEQ. The CDR3 has 17 amino acids. The CDR3 DNA sequence: TGTGCCAGCAGCCAAGGCGGGATGGGAGGGCCTCAGGAGACCCAGTACTTC. Translation gives CASSQGGMGGPQETQYF.

The V call is TRBV7-9, the J call TRBJ2-1; D is uncertain. In germline, CDR1 is SEHNR, CDR2 FQNEAQ (reference sequence). The CDR3 is 15 residues long. The germline V and J ends were trimmed by 4 bases and 7 bases, with 17 bases remaining between them. The chain's CDR3 is CASSSTYLLVNEQFF. The CDR3 coding sequence is TGTGCCAGCAGCTCGACCTACCTACTGGTAAATGAGCAGTTCTTC. Using reference TRBV7-9 and TRBJ2-1 for the parts outside the CDR3, the full variable domain is DTGVSQNPRHKITKRGQNVTFRCDPISEHNRLYWYRQTLGQGPEFLTYFQNEAQLEKSRLLSDRFSAERPKGSFSTLEIQRTEQGDSAMYLCASSSTYLLVNEQFFGPGTRLTVL.